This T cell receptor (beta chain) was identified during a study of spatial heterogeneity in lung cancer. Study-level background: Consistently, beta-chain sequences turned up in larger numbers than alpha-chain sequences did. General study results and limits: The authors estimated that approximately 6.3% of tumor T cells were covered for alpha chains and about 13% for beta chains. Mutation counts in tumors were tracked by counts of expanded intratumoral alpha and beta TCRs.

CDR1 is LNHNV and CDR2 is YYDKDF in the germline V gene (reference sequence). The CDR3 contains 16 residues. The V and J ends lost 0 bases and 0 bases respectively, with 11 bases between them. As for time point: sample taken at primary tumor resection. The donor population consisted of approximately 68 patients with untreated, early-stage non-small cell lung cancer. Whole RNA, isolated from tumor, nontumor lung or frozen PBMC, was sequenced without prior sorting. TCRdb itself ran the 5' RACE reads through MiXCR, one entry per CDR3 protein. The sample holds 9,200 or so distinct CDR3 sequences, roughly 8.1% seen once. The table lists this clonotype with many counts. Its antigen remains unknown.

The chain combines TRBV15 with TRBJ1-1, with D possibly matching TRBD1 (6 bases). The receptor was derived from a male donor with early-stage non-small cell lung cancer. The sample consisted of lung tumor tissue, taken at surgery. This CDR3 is CATSRDSWDMNTEAFF. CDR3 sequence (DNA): TGTGCCACCAGCAGAGATAGCTGGGACATGAACACTGAAGCTTTCTTT.